Sequencing of this T cell receptor beta chain was carried out in a study of STAT5B mutations in CD4+ large granular lymphocyte leukemia. Study-wide findings and caveats: Higher CD4+ than CD8+ T-LGLL clonality might reflect small sample size. About a quarter of private leukemic clonotypes occurred rarely in other patients' non-leukemic repertoires.

Note on this clone: Its antigen is as yet unknown.

The data were produced by immunoSEQ multiplex PCR, yet TCRdb's version contains in-frame clones alone and is incomplete. The sample yields some 30,000 clones, 65% to 70% seen once. Sequencing used CD4+ T cells from blood buffy coats. The receptor was derived from a human donor in good health.

CDR3 nucleotide sequence: TGTGCCAGCAGCCAAGGTCAGGGGCGCGGAGATACGCAGTATTTT. Translated: CASSQGQGRGDTQYF. The rearrangement links TRBV4-2 to TRBJ2-3, with D possibly TRBD1 on 6 matching bases. Germline V CDR1 and CDR2: LGHNA, YNFKEQ. The CDR3 has 15 amino acids. Trimming took off 1 base at V and 5 bases at J, with 13 bases between the two ends.